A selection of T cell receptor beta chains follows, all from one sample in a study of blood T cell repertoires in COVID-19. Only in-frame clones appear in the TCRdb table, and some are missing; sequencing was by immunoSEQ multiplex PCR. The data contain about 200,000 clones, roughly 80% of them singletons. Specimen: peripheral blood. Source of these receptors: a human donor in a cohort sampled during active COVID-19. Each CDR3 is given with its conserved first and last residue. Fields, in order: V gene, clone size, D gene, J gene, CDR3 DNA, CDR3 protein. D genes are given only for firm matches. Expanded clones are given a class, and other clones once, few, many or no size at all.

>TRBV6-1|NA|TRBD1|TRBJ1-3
TGTGCCAGCAGTGAATCGACAGGGTGGGGAAACACCATATATTTT
CASSESTGWGNTIYF
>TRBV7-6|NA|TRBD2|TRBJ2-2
TGTGCCAGCAGCTCCCCTCCCCTAGCGGGAAACACCGGGGAGCTGTTTTTT
CASSSPPLAGNTGELFF
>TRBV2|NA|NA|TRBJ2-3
TGTGCCAGCACGGTACAGGGGACTAGCACAGATACGCAGTATTTT
CASTVQGTSTDTQYF
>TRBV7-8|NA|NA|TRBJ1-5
TGTGCCAGCAGCACGAGGGGGTCGTATCAGCCCCAGCATTTT
CASSTRGSYQPQHF
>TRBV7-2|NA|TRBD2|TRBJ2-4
TGTGCCAGCAGCTTAGGCGGACGCGGGAGGTCCGGGGACATTCAGTACTTC
CASSLGGRGRSGDIQYF
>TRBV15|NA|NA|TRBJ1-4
TGTGCCACCAGCAGAGTGGCAGGGAATGAAAAACTGTTTTTT
CATSRVAGNEKLFF
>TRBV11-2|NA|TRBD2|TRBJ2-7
TGTGCCAGCAGCTTCAGCGGGGGAACCTACGAGCAGTACTTC
CASSFSGGTYEQYF
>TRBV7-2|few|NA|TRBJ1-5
TGTGCCAGCAGCTTAGTCATGGGGCGGCAGCCCCAGCATTTT
CASSLVMGRQPQHF
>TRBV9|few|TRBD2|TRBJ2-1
TGTGCCAGCAGCGTGGCTAGCGGGGCTTTATCCTACAATGAGCAGTTCTTC
CASSVASGALSYNEQFF
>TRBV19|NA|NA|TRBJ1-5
TGTGCCAGTAATCGGGCCAGGGGTTATAGCAATCAGCCCCAGCATTTT
CASNRARGYSNQPQHF
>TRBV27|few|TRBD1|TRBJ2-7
TGTGCCAGCAGTTTTTACGGGACAGGGGGCGCCGGTCAGTACTTC
CASSFYGTGGAGQYF
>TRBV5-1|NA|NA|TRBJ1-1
TGCGCCAGCAGCTTTGGAGGGCTGGGGGGAAGGACTGAAGCTTTCTTT
CASSFGGLGGRTEAFF
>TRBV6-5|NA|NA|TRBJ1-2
TGTGCCAGTGGTCAGGACACTTATGGCTACACCTTC
CASGQDTYGYTF
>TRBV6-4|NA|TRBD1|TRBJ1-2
TGTGCCAGCAGTAAGGACAGGAGTAACTATGGCTACACCTTC
CASSKDRSNYGYTF